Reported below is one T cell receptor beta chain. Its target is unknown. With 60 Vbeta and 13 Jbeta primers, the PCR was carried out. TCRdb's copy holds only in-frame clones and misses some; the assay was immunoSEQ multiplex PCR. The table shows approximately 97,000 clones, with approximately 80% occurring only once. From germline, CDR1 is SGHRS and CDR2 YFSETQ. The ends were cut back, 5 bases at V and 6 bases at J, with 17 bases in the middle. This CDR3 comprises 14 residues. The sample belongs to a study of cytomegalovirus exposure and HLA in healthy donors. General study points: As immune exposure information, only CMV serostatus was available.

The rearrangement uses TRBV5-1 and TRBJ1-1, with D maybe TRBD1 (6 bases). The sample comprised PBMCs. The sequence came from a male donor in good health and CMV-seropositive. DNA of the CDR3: TGCGCCAGCAGTGGGGGCTCGAACGGCGCTGAAGCTTTCTTT. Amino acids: CASSGGSNGAEAFF.